This T cell receptor beta chain comes out of a study of T cell clonotyping in hematopoietic cell transplantation. In regard to this clone: Antigen: not known.

Recipient blood drawn about 28 days pretransplant and days 30, 100, 180 after. Study-wide results and caveats: At the given depth, recipient repertoires were over 97% de novo clonotypes. Pathologically expanded recipient clonotypes increased progressively from day 30 to day 180 as diversity fell.

The CDR3 extends over 18 amino acids. Losses at the gene ends were 4 bases for V and 4 bases for J; bases not matched to a gene: 18. Germline V gene data show CDR1 as SNHLY and CDR2 as FYNNEI. TCRdb keeps only in-frame clones here, not all; method: immunoSEQ multiplex PCR. The sample holds about 11,000 clones, under 55% seen once. This receptor was identified in a male patient aged 45-59 years who had an allogeneic stem cell transplant from an unrelated donor, so the T cells may come from the graft donor. Some clones in this sample may be carry-over from other donors' samples. Material: PBMCs, obtained 30 days after allogeneic stem cell transplant. The chain couples TRBV2 to TRBJ2-7; 8 bases map to TRBD2. This chain's CDR3 is CASSGTRPSGSLSYEQYF. CDR3 sequence (DNA): TGTGCCAGCAGTGGAACTAGACCCAGCGGGAGTCTGTCATACGAGCAGTACTTC. The full variable domain, with the rest looked up from reference TRBV2 and TRBJ2-7, is EPEVTQTPSHQVTQMGQEVILRCVPISNHLYFYWYRQILGQKVEFLVSFYNNEISEKSEIFDDQFSVERPDGSNFTLKIRSTKLEDSAMYFCASSGTRPSGSLSYEQYFGPGTRLTVT.